This TCR beta chain was sequenced during a study of T-cell memory formation after mild COVID-19. In TCRdb, the 5' RACE reads were re-called with MiXCR into one record per CDR3 protein. The data contain a few hundred thousand distinct CDR3 sequences, 28% of them singletons. Sequenced sample: PBMCs or a T cell subset sorted from them (not recorded which). This clonotype was obtained from an adult woman who had mild COVID-19 (a few samples of this study predate the infection). Cell type and time point are not known.

The chain's CDR3 is CSARDLTGSINTQYF. The CDR3 DNA follows: TGCAGTGCTAGAGATCTGACCGGGAGTATCAATACGCAGTATTTT. The chain links TRBV20-1 to TRBJ2-3, with D maybe TRBD2 (6 bases). The CDR3 covers 15 residues. Germline CDR1 DFQATT, CDR2 SNEGSKA (reference sequence). V was clipped by 0 bases and J by 7 bases, with 17 bases between them.